Below are 8 T cell receptor beta chains sequenced from a single sample in a study of T cell changes during pregnancy in multiple sclerosis. The protocol was immunoSEQ multiplex PCR, while the TCRdb copy is restricted to in-frame clones and leaves out a portion. The table has approximately 100,000 clones, about 91% seen once. This sample comprised peripheral blood, obtained after pregnancy. Source of these receptors: a female donor in good health, enrolled as a control in a pregnancy study.

The chain has TRBV11-2 and TRBJ2-7; tentative D call: TRBD1 (6 bases). This CDR3 has 14 amino acids. Germline loops: CDR1 SGHAT, CDR2 FQNNGV. Trimming cost V 2 bases and J 2 bases, with 10 bases left between them. The CDR3 spells CASSLQGLAYEQYF. The CDR3 DNA reads as TGTGCCAGCAGCTTACAGGGGCTCGCCTACGAGCAGTACTTC.

This rearrangement joins TRBV12-5 to TRBJ1-1; tentatively, D is TRBD1 (5 bases). V dropped 0 bases and J dropped 4 bases, with 15 bases sitting between them. The CDR3 is 16 amino acids. Germline lookup yields CDR1 LGHNT and CDR2 FRNRAP. The CDR3 is CASGLVAGPAGTEAFF. The CDR3 DNA is TGTGCTAGTGGTTTGGTAGCGGGACCTGCGGGCACTGAAGCTTTCTTT. The full variable domain, with the rest looked up from reference TRBV12-5 and TRBJ1-1, is DARVTQTPRHKVTEMGQEVTMRCQPILGHNTVFWYRQTMMQGLELLAYFRNRAPLDDSGMPKDRFSAEMPDATLATLKIQPSEPRDSAVYFCASGLVAGPAGTEAFFGQGTRLTVV.

J is TRBJ2-1 and V is TRBV9, with D maybe TRBD2 (5 bases). Germline assignment: CDR1 SGDLS and CDR2 YYNGEE. The CDR3 sequence is 13 residues long. V gave up 3 bases and J gave up 5 bases, with 9 bases separating them. The CDR3 sequence: CASSDKEDNEQFF. CDR3 DNA sequence: TGTGCCAGCAGCGATAAGGAGGACAATGAGCAGTTCTTC.

The V call is TRBV2, the J call TRBJ1-2; 7 positions agree with TRBD1. This CDR3 is 15 amino acids long. CDR1 SNHLY and CDR2 FYNNEI come from the germline V gene. J lost 10 bases, V lost 6 bases, and 17 bases had no gene match. Written as DNA, the CDR3 is TGTGCCAGCAGACCCAGATCAGGGGGATGGAGTGTCTACACCTTC. It specifies CASRPRSGGWSVYTF.

V usage is TRBV5-1 and J usage is TRBJ2-1; 9 bases agree with TRBD2. Per germline, CDR1 SGHRS and CDR2 YFSETQ. Losses at the gene ends were 2 bases for V and 3 bases for J; bases not matched to a gene: 6. The CDR3 contains 16 residues. CDR3 residues: CASSFPLAGIYNEQFF. The DNA for the CDR3 is TGCGCCAGCAGCTTTCCACTAGCGGGCATCTACAATGAGCAGTTCTTC.

V is TRBV7-2 and J is TRBJ2-7; 11 bases line up with TRBD1. CDR1 is SGHTA and CDR2 is FQGNSA in the germline V gene. CDR3 size: 16 residues. J gave up 3 bases and V 5 bases, and 9 bases lay outside the gene matches. The chain's CDR3 is CASSPGGQGGYYEQYF. DNA of the CDR3: TGTGCCAGCAGCCCCGGGGGACAGGGGGGATACTACGAGCAGTACTTC.

The chain links TRBV18 to TRBJ2-4; a weak D match, TRBD1 (6 bases). The CDR3 consists of 15 residues. Germline CDR1 reads KGHSH; CDR2 reads LQKENI. Trimming shortened V by 6 bases and J by 5 bases, and 17 bases separated the two germline ends. The CDR3 is CASSHIRDNQNIQYF. The CDR3 DNA reads as TGTGCCAGCTCGCACATACGGGACAACCAAAACATTCAGTACTTC.

The sample holds one count of this clone. The rearrangement uses TRBV27 and TRBJ2-3; 12 nucleotides line up with TRBD2. This CDR3 contains 20 residues. CDR1 and CDR2 from the germline V gene are MNHEY and SMNVEV (reference sequence). J lost 2 bases, V lost 2 bases, and 14 bases had no gene match. CDR3 bases: TGTGCCAGCAGTTTACGTGGGCTAGCGGGAGGGTTGCACGACACAGATACGCAGTATTTT. Its translation is CASSLRGLAGGLHDTDTQYF.